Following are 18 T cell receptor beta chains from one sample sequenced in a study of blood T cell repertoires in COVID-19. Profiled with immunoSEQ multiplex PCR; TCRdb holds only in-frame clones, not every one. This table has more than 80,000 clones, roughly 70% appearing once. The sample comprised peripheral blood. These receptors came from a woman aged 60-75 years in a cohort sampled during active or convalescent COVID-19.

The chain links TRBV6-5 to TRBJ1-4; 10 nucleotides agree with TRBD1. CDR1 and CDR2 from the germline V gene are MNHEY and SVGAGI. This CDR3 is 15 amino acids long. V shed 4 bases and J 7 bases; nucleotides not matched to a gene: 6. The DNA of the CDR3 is TGTGCCAGCAGTTCCCCCGGGACAGGGGTTGAAAAACTGTTTTTT. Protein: CASSSPGTGVEKLFF.

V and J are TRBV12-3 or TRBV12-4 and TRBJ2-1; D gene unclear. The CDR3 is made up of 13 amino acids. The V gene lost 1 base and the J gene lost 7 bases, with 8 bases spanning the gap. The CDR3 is CASSLEQSNEQFF. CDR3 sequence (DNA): TGTGCCAGCAGTTTAGAACAGTCAAATGAGCAGTTCTTC.

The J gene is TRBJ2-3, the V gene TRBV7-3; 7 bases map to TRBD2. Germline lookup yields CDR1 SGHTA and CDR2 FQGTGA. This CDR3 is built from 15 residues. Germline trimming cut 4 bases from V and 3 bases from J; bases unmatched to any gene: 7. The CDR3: CASSSAGSITDTQYF. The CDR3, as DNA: TGTGCCAGCAGCTCAGCGGGGAGTATTACAGATACGCAGTATTTT.

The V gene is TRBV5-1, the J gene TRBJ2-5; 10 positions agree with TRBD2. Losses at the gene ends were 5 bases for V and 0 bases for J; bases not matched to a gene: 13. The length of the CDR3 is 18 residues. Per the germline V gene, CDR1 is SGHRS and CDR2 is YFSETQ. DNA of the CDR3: TGCGCCAGCAGACCTGGACTAGCGGCGTTAAAGTACCAAGAGACCCAGTACTTC. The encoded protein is CASRPGLAALKYQETQYF.

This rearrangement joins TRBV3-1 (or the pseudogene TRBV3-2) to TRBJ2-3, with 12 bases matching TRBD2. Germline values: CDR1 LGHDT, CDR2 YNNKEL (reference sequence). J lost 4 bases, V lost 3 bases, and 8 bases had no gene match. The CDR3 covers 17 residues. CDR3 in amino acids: CASSHHGTSGSPDTQYF. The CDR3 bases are TGTGCCAGCAGCCACCACGGGACTAGCGGGTCACCAGATACGCAGTATTTT.

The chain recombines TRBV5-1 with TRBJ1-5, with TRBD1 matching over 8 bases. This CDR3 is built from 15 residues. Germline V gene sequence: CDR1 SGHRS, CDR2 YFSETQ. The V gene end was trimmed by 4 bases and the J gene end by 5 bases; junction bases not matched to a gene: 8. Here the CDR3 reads CASSPGTGGHQPQHF. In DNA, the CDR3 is TGCGCCAGCAGCCCCGGGACAGGCGGTCATCAGCCCCAGCATTTT.

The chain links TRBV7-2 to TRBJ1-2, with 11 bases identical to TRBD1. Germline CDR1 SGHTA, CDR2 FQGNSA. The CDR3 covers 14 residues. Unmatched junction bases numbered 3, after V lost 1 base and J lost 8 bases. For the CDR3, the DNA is TGTGCCAGCAGCTTAGTGGGACAGGGGGTCGGCTACACCTTC. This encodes CASSLVGQGVGYTF.

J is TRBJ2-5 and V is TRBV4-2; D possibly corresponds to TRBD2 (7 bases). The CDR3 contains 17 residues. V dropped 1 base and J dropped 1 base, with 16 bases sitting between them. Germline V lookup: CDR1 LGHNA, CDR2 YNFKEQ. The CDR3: CASSQVRGAGSQETQYF. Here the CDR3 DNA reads TGTGCCAGCAGCCAAGTACGGGGGGCAGGGTCCCAAGAGACCCAGTACTTC.

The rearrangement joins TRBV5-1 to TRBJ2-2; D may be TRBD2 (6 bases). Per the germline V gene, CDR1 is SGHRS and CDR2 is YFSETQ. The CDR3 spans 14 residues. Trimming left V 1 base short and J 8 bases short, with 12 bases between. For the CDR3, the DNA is TGCGCCAGCAGCTTGAATTCAGGGAGGGGGGAGCTGTTTTTT. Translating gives CASSLNSGRGELFF.

Here the CDR3 DNA reads TGCGCCAGCAGCCAAGATAAGGGAGGGGGGAAGTACTTC. It translates to CASSQDKGGGKYF. The V and J genes are TRBV4-1 and TRBJ2-7; possible D gene TRBD2, 7 bases. Germline V gene sequence: CDR1 MGHRA, CDR2 YSYEKL. The CDR3 has 13 amino acids. Trimming took 0 bases from V and 11 from J, leaving 14 bases between them.

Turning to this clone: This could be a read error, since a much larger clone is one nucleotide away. CDR3 in DNA: TGTGCCAGCAGCTTGGAAGGGGGCTATGGCTACACCTTC. It translates to CASSLEGGYGYTF. V is TRBV5-4 and J is TRBJ1-2, with D perhaps TRBD1 (6 bases). The CDR3 runs to 13 residues. CDR1 SGHNT and CDR2 YYREEE come from the germline V gene (reference sequence). Trimming took 0 bases from V and 4 from J, leaving 7 bases between them. Supplemented by reference TRBV5-4 and TRBJ1-2, the full variable domain reads ETGVTQSPTHLIKTRGQQVTLRCSSQSGHNTVSWYQQALGQGPQFIFQYYREEENGRGNFPPRFSGLQFPNYSSELNVNALELDDSALYLCASSLEGGYGYTFGSGTRLTVV.

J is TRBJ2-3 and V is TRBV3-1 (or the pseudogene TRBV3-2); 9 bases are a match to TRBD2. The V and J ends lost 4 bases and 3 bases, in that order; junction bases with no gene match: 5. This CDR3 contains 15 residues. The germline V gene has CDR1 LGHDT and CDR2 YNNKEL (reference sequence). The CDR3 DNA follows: TGTGCCAGCAGCCGGCCTAGCGGGGATACAGATACGCAGTATTTT. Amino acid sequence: CASSRPSGDTDTQYF.

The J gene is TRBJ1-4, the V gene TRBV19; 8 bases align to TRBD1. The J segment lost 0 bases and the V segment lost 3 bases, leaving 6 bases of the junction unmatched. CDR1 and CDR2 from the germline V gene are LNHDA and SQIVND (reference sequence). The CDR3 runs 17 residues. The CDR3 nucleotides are TGTGCCAGTAGTATTAGGACAGGGAAGGCAACTAATGAAAAACTGTTTTTT. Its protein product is CASSIRTGKATNEKLFF.

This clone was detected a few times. CDR3 in amino acids: CASSLDRGNEGYTF. CDR3 sequence (DNA): TGTGCCAGCAGCTTAGATAGGGGGAATGAGGGCTACACCTTC. V usage is TRBV7-2 and J usage is TRBJ1-2, with D possibly TRBD1 on 6 matching bases. The CDR3 runs to 14 residues. In germline, CDR1 is SGHTA, CDR2 FQGNSA. V was trimmed by 1 base and J by 8 bases, leaving 14 bases between them. Supplemented by reference TRBV7-2 and TRBJ1-2, the full variable domain reads GAGVSQSPSNKVTEKGKDVELRCDPISGHTALYWYRQSLGQGLEFLIYFQGNSAPDKSGLPSDRFSAERTGGSVSTLTIQRTQQEDSAVYLCASSLDRGNEGYTFGSGTRLTVV.

The CDR3 region is CASTLYNTGVSYEQYF. The CDR3 DNA reads as TGTGCCAGCACCCTTTATAATACAGGGGTTTCCTACGAGCAGTACTTC. The chain links TRBV28 to TRBJ2-7; the match to TRBD1 covers 7 bases. With V trimmed by 7 bases and J by 1 base, 13 bases remained unmatched. Germline CDR1 MDHEN, CDR2 SYDVKM. The CDR3 runs to 16 residues.

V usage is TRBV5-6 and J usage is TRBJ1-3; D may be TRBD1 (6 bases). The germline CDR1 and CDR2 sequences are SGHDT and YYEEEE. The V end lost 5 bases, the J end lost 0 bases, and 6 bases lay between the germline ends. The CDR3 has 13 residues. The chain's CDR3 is CASRQGSGNTIYF. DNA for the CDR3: TGTGCCAGCAGACAGGGCTCTGGAAACACCATATATTTT.

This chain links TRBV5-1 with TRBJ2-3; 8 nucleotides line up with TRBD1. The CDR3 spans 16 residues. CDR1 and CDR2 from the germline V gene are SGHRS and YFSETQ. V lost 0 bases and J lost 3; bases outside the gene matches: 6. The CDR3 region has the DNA TGCGCCAGCAGCTTGGACGACAGGGGCGGGACAGATACGCAGTATTTT. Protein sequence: CASSLDDRGGTDTQYF. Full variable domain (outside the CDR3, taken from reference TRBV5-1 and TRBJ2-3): KAGVTQTPRYLIKTRGQQVTLSCSPISGHRSVSWYQQTPGQGLQFLFEYFSETQRNKGNFPGRFSGRQFSNSRSEMNVSTLELGDSALYLCASSLDDRGGTDTQYFGPGTRLTVL.

The CDR3 loop is CASSLNSMAETQYF. In DNA form, the CDR3 reads TGTGCCAGCAGCTTAAATAGCATGGCCGAGACCCAGTACTTC. The chain employs TRBV7-3 and TRBJ2-5; D gene unclear. The CDR3 contains 14 residues. CDR1 and CDR2 from the germline V gene are SGHTA and FQGTGA. The V end was cut by 1 base, the J end by 5 bases, with 11 bases between. The complete variable domain, with remaining parts taken from reference TRBV7-3 and TRBJ2-5, reads GAGVSQTPSNKVTEKGKYVELRCDPISGHTALYWYRQSLGQGPEFLIYFQGTGAADDSGLPNDRFFAVRPEGSVSTLKIQRTERGDSAVYLCASSLNSMAETQYFGPGTRLLVL.